A single sample gave rise to the 18 T cell receptor beta chains below, sequenced in a study of shared clonotypes between healthy human individuals. Measured with immunoSEQ multiplex PCR; TCRdb has only the in-frame clones, and not every one. Altogether about 480,000 clones are present, 60% to 80% being singletons, with the ten largest covering approximately 12%. Source material: PBMCs. Every receptor here comes from a woman in her thirties or forties in good health. Some clones in this sample may be carry-over from other donors' samples.

This rearrangement joins TRBV5-1 to TRBJ2-1; 7 bases are a match to TRBD1. V lost 2 bases and J lost 5; bases outside the gene matches: 1. The germline V gene has CDR1 SGHRS and CDR2 YFSETQ. This CDR3 has 13 amino acids. CDR3 region: CASSLQGNNEQFF. The CDR3 DNA follows: TGCGCCAGCAGCTTACAGGGGAACAATGAGCAGTTCTTC.

V gene TRBV15 combines with J gene TRBJ2-1, with D possibly matching TRBD2 (6 bases). This CDR3 is 16 amino acids long. The V gene's germline CDR1 is LNHNV and CDR2 YYDKDF (reference sequence). Trimming left V 0 bases short and J 0 bases short, with 9 bases between. Written as DNA, the CDR3 is TGTGCCACCAGCAGAGAACTAGCCCTCTCCTACAATGAGCAGTTCTTC. Amino acid sequence: CATSRELALSYNEQFF. The variable domain in full, with the rest retrieved from reference TRBV15 and TRBJ2-1, is DAMVIQNPRYQVTQFGKPVTLSCSQTLNHNVMYWYQQKSSQAPKLLFHYYDKDFNNEADTPDNFQSRRPNTSFCFLDIRSPGLGDTAMYLCATSRELALSYNEQFFGPGTRLTVL.

The genes are TRBV7-8 and TRBJ2-3, with 12 bases identical to TRBD2. The CDR3 covers 18 residues. CDR1 and CDR2 from the germline V gene are SGHVS and FQNEAQ. Trimming cost V 0 bases and J 5 bases; bases outside gene matches: 9. CDR3 protein: CASSLALAGGGLKDTQYF. The CDR3 DNA is TGTGCCAGCAGCTTAGCACTAGCGGGAGGTGGGCTTAAAGATACGCAGTATTTT.

The chain's CDR3 is CASSLRVQETQYF. CDR3 bases: TGTGCCAGCAGTTTACGAGTCCAAGAGACCCAGTACTTC. V is TRBV27 and J is TRBJ2-5; D is unclear. The CDR3 has 13 residues. Germline CDR1 is MNHEY and CDR2 is SMNVEV (reference sequence). The ends were cut back, 2 bases at V and 1 base at J, with 5 bases in the middle.

The V gene is TRBV10-2, the J gene TRBJ2-7, with D possibly TRBD2 on 6 matching bases. Germline CDR1 is WSHSY and CDR2 is SAAADI. This CDR3 spans 15 amino acids. V shed 3 bases and J shed 0 bases, with 12 bases lying between them. The CDR3 reads CASSEHSGSSYEQYF. The CDR3 coding sequence is TGCGCCAGCAGTGAACATAGCGGCAGCTCCTACGAGCAGTACTTC.

The count of this clone is one. The chain couples TRBV7-8 to TRBJ2-1; tentative D call: TRBD1 (5 bases). CDR1 is SGHVS, CDR2 FQNEAQ, per germline. The CDR3 runs 14 residues. V lost 8 bases and J lost 1, with 12 bases in between. This CDR3 reads CASGWTFSYNEQFF. Here the CDR3 DNA reads TGTGCCAGCGGCTGGACATTTTCCTACAATGAGCAGTTCTTC.

The chain joins TRBV10-1 to TRBJ1-4; D is possibly TRBD1 (6 bases). V shed 6 bases and J shed 0 bases, with 17 bases lying between them. The CDR3 spans 17 residues. Germline CDR1 and CDR2: WNHNN and SYGVQD (reference sequence). The CDR3 protein is CASRLKGVFSTNEKLFF. The CDR3 bases are TGCGCCAGCAGACTGAAGGGGGTATTTTCAACTAATGAAAAACTGTTTTTT.

This rearrangement joins TRBV18 to TRBJ2-1; tentatively, D is TRBD1 (5 bases). The germline V and J ends were trimmed by 4 bases and 9 bases, with 13 bases remaining between them. CDR3 length: 13 residues. Germline loops: CDR1 KGHSH, CDR2 LQKENI. As DNA, the CDR3 is TGTGCCAGCTCACTAGAAACAAGGGGTGAGCAGTTCTTC. Residues: CASSLETRGEQFF.

V gene TRBV28 combines with J gene TRBJ1-1; no reliable D call. The ends were cut back, 8 bases at V and 6 bases at J, with 10 bases in the middle. The CDR3 is 11 amino acids. The germline V gene has CDR1 MDHEN and CDR2 SYDVKM. The CDR3 DNA follows: TGTGCCAGCGCCCGGGGTTCTGAAGCTTTCTTT. This gives the protein CASARGSEAFF.

The rearrangement joins TRBV6-6 to TRBJ2-1, with 9 positions matching TRBD2. The V gene's germline CDR1 is MNHNY and CDR2 SVGAGI (reference sequence). The CDR3 loop spans 15 amino acids. V lost 6 bases and J lost 8; bases outside the gene matches: 11. The CDR3 DNA reads TGTGCCAGCAGCGGCAGAGTAGCGGGAGACTATGAGCAGTTCTTC. Amino acids: CASSGRVAGDYEQFF.

The chain uses TRBV7-3 and TRBJ1-1, with a weak D call TRBD1 (5 bases). V dropped 4 bases and J dropped 6 bases, with 18 bases sitting between them. This CDR3 is built from 15 residues. Germline loops: CDR1 SGHTA, CDR2 FQGTGA. CDR3 nucleotide sequence: TGTGCCAGCAGCTCGAGAAGTGGGGGAATCTCTGAAGCTTTCTTT. Translating gives CASSSRSGGISEAFF.

The rearrangement uses TRBV28 and TRBJ1-1; D call uncertain. The CDR3 covers 15 residues. CDR1 and CDR2 from the germline V gene are MDHEN and SYDVKM. With 7 bases removed from V and 4 bases from J, the gap between germline ends came to 19 bases. The CDR3 region has the DNA TGTGCCAGCACCACGACCGCGGGGAAGGGCACTGAAGCTTTCTTT. Protein product: CASTTTAGKGTEAFF.

The rearrangement uses TRBV29-1 and TRBJ2-5; a weak D match, TRBD1 (6 bases). Trimming stripped 7 bases from V and 1 base from J, with 13 bases between. The CDR3 is 13 residues long. Looked up from germline, CDR1 is SQVTM and CDR2 is ANQGSEA. CDR3 sequence: CSADGTRQETQYF. In DNA form, the CDR3 reads TGCAGCGCAGACGGGACACGCCAAGAGACCCAGTACTTC. The full variable domain, in which reference TRBV29-1 and TRBJ2-5 provide the parts outside the CDR3, is SAVISQKPSRDICQRGTSLTIQCQVDSQVTMMFWYRQQPGQSLTLIATANQGSEATYESGFVIDKFPISRPNLTFSTLTVSNMSPEDSSIYLCSADGTRQETQYFGPGTRLLVL.

As concerns this clone: A read error likely explains this, since a far larger clone differs by one base. This CDR3 is also generated by other DNA sequences in the sample. The chain combines TRBV11-2 with TRBJ2-7, with D perhaps matching TRBD2 (8 bases). Trimming stripped 3 bases from V and 5 bases from J, with 17 bases between. CDR3 length: 15 residues. Germline V lookup: CDR1 SGHAT, CDR2 FQNNGV. The CDR3 sequence: CASSFQTGTRNEQYF. CDR3 DNA sequence: TGTGCCAGCAGCTTTCAGACAGGGACTAGGAACGAGCAGTACTTC.

This clone was seen just once. The chain combines TRBV5-6 with TRBJ1-4, with D perhaps matching TRBD1 (6 bases). V was clipped by 3 bases and J by 3 bases, with 9 bases between them. The germline gives CDR1 SGHDT, CDR2 YYEEEE. This CDR3 region has 14 residues. CDR3 sequence: CASSWGAANEKLFF. The DNA for the CDR3 is TGTGCCAGCAGCTGGGGGGCTGCTAATGAAAAACTGTTTTTT.

This clone was counted only a few times. The chain couples TRBV4-2 to TRBJ2-1; D is unclear. V lost 0 bases and J 10 bases, leaving 7 bases between the germline ends. The CDR3 extends over 12 amino acids. CDR1 and CDR2 (germline): LGHNA, YNFKEQ. The DNA of the CDR3 is TGTGCCAGCAGCCAAGATAGTGAGGAGCAGTTCTTC. Protein sequence: CASSQDSEEQFF.

The V and J genes are TRBV2 and TRBJ1-2, with a tentative D call TRBD1 (5 bases). Germline CDR1 SNHLY, CDR2 FYNNEI. This CDR3 is built from 13 residues. V was cut by 4 bases and J by 7 bases, with 13 bases left in between. Here the CDR3 reads CASSAGPAGGYTF. CDR3 nucleotide sequence: TGTGCCAGCAGTGCGGGACCGGCGGGTGGCTACACCTTC.

V gene TRBV7-2 combines with J gene TRBJ2-7; D gene ambiguous. The CDR3 covers 15 residues. Deletions cut 2 bases from V and 0 bases from J, with 11 bases between. Per the germline V gene, CDR1 is SGHTA and CDR2 is FQGNSA. The CDR3 DNA follows: TGTGCCAGCAGCTTATGGGCACTGAGCTCCTACGAGCAGTACTTC. Translating gives CASSLWALSSYEQYF.